A selection of T cell receptor beta chains follows, all from one sample in a study of cytomegalovirus exposure and HLA in healthy donors. Clones were read by immunoSEQ multiplex PCR, and TCRdb kept only the in-frame ones, dropping some. The sample contains 200,000 to 250,000 clones, about 80% of which appear only once. The specimen was PBMCs. All receptors derive from a middle-aged man in good health and CMV-seronegative. Each CDR3 is given with its conserved first and last residue. The order of the fields is V gene, J gene, D gene, clone size, CDR3 DNA, CDR3 protein. D genes are given only for firm matches. Only part of the rows carry a size: once, few, many, or a class if the clone is expanded.

TRBV27	TRBJ2-7	TRBD2	NA	TGTGCCAGCAGTTTGGCAGCGGGAGTCGACGAGCAGTACTTC	CASSLAAGVDEQYF
TRBV7-8	TRBJ2-1	TRBD2	NA	TGTGCCAGCAGCTTAGAGGTTAGCGGGTCCTACTACAATGAGCAGTTCTTC	CASSLEVSGSYYNEQFF
TRBV30	TRBJ2-7	TRBD2	NA	TGTGCCTGGAGAAGCCTTGGGACTAGCGGGAGGGCCGTGTACGAGCAGTACTTC	CAWRSLGTSGRAVYEQYF
TRBV30	TRBJ2-1	NA	NA	TGTGCCTGGGTGGCGAGGGCCGGGCAGTTCTTC	CAWVARAGQFF
TRBV11-2	TRBJ2-5	TRBD2	few	TGTGCCAGCAGCTTCGGGCTAGCGGGAGTCAGTCGAGAGACCCAGTACTTC	CASSFGLAGVSRETQYF
TRBV7-2	TRBJ1-2	NA	NA	TGTGCCAGCAGCACGACAGGCGTAGCTAACTATGGCTACACCTTC	CASSTTGVANYGYTF
TRBV7-7	TRBJ2-1	TRBD2	once	TGTGCCAGCAGCCGGGGACTAGCGGGGGTCAATGAGCAGTTCTTC	CASSRGLAGVNEQFF
TRBV7-3	TRBJ2-7	TRBD2	NA	TGTGCCAGCAGCTCTCGACTAGCGGGGGCCTCCTACGAGCAGTACTTC	CASSSRLAGASYEQYF
TRBV5-6	TRBJ1-3	NA	NA	TGTGCCAGCAGCTTGGAGGGCGGGGCCAGCTCTGGAAACACCATATATTTT	CASSLEGGASSGNTIYF
TRBV5-1	TRBJ2-2	TRBD2	NA	TGCGCCAGCAGTTATAGCGGGGCAATGACCGGGGAGCTGTTTTTT	CASSYSGAMTGELFF
TRBV13	TRBJ2-5	NA	few	TGTGCCAGCAGCATCCGACTTAACCAAGAGACCCAGTACTTC	CASSIRLNQETQYF
TRBV9	TRBJ2-7	NA	few	TGTGCCAGCAGCGTAGCAGGGACTGATTCCTACGAGCAGTACTTC	CASSVAGTDSYEQYF
TRBV7-9	TRBJ1-4	NA	NA	TGTGCCAGCAGCCCCGAGGACACCGGGAATGAAAAACTGTTTTTT	CASSPEDTGNEKLFF
TRBV4-2	TRBJ2-5	NA	NA	TGTGCCAGCAGCCAAGAAACTAGCTCAGACGGGACCCAGTACTTC	CASSQETSSDGTQYF
TRBV2	TRBJ1-4	NA	NA	TGTGCCAGCAGGGAGGACAGACCGGGAGAAAAACTGTTTTTT	CASREDRPGEKLFF
TRBV29-1	TRBJ2-6	NA	NA	TGCAGCGTTGTTCCCGGGGCTGGGGCCAACGTCCTGACTTTC	CSVVPGAGANVLTF
TRBV5-1	TRBJ1-5	TRBD1	NA	TGCGCCAGCAGCTTCGGGCAGGGGGCTGGCCAGCCCCAGCATTTT	CASSFGQGAGQPQHF